There are a few counts of the clone carrying this T cell receptor beta chain. Its specificity is not known. This specimen belongs to a study of shared clonotypes between healthy human individuals. Study background: Per donor, three plates held CD4 naive cells, three held CD4 memory, two held CD8 naive and one held CD8 memory. Overall study results and limits: Clonotype sharing among donors, it was expected, would be affected by sequencing depth.

Trimming took off 3 bases at V and 3 bases at J, with 12 bases between the two ends. Germline V gene data show CDR1 as SEHNR and CDR2 as FQNEAQ (reference sequence). This CDR3 is built from 14 residues. It was across several immunoSEQ plates that each subset's genomic DNA was evenly split. Replicate PCRs run on sorted subsets employed around 200 ng DNA, approximately 30,000 T cell genomes. Sequenced by immunoSEQ multiplex PCR; TCRdb stores in-frame clones only, minus some. The sample yields under 2,000,000 clones, approximately 95% seen once. Naive CD8 populations comprised CD45RO-negative cells positively selected for CCR7, excluding terminally differentiated effector memory CD45RA+ cells.

The rearrangement links TRBV7-9 to TRBJ2-7; D tentatively reads TRBD1 or TRBD2 (5 bases each). The receptor comes from a man aged 18 to 29 in good health. The sample was naive CD8+ T cells sorted from blood. The CDR3 loop reads CASSLGDWVYEQYF. The CDR3 nucleotides read TGTGCCAGCAGCTTGGGGGATTGGGTCTACGAGCAGTACTTC.